Listed here are 2 T cell receptor beta chains from one sample, sequenced in a study of vaccination effects on CD4 cells after COVID-19. Only in-frame clones appear in the TCRdb table, and some are missing; sequencing was by immunoSEQ multiplex PCR. The table lists 20,000 to 30,000 clones, about 70% of them singletons. These receptors are not linked to any known antigen. Pools of viral peptides were used by the ViraFEST assay to expand antigen-specific CD4+ T cells ahead of sequencing. CD4+ T cell isolation took place after 10 days of culture. Each person got two doses of an mRNA SARS-CoV-2 vaccine, BNT162b2 or mRNA-1273. This material consisted of CD4+ T cells from PBMCs cultured with SARS-CoV-2 spike peptides, taken after COVID-19 vaccination. Source of these receptors: a human donor who received a COVID-19 vaccine.

The gene calls are TRBV10-2 and TRBJ1-6; 10 bases match TRBD1. Germline CDR1 reads WSHSY; CDR2 reads SAAADI. V trimming: 7 bases; J trimming: 10 bases; junction bases outside the gene matches: 13. The CDR3 extends over 16 amino acids. CDR3 coding DNA: TGCGCCAGCAACGACCTCCTAGGGACAGGGGTATCACCCCTCCACTTT. Its protein is CASNDLLGTGVSPLHF.

The chain carries TRBV6-5 and TRBJ2-1; 11 bases match TRBD1. Per germline, CDR1 MNHEY and CDR2 SVGAGI. Unmatched junction bases numbered 6, after V lost 6 bases and J lost 8 bases. The CDR3 consists of 14 residues. The CDR3 reads CASRTPGQGDEQFF. In DNA, the CDR3 is TGTGCCAGCAGGACACCGGGACAGGGGGATGAGCAGTTCTTC.